This T cell receptor beta chain was recorded in a study of tumor-infiltrating lymphocytes in primary liver carcinoma. Study-wide points: Pairs of tumor regions overlapped more than tumor-adjacent and tumor-blood pairs did. Tumors and blood were compared for top-250-clone fraction, and tumors had the significantly higher value (p = 0.039).

Without any cell sorting, roughly 17-31 mg of bulk tissue yielded co-extracted RNA and DNA. The patients presented with primary liver carcinoma, which was managed through surgical resection. Donors were untreated and chronically infected with HBV. A constant-region primer primed TCR beta cDNA synthesis from 400 to 550 ng of total RNA. What produced the TCR beta libraries was three nested multiplex PCR rounds using slightly modified ARM-PCR. Use of TRBV1-TRBV30 forward primers with a C-beta reverse primer characterized the first two PCR rounds, which lasted about 9 cycles each. TCRdb passed the multiplex PCR reads through MiXCR, listing each CDR3 protein once. The repertoire holds tens of thousands of distinct CDR3 sequences, around 66% seen once, with about a fifth in the top ten. The ends were cut back, 4 bases at V and 2 bases at J, with 18 bases in the middle. CDR3 length equals 17 residues. Per germline, CDR1 SGHTS and CDR2 YDEGEE.

A note on this clonotype: Its antigen remains unknown.

This TCR came from a middle-aged man with primary liver carcinoma and hepatitis B virus infection. Sequences were obtained from liver tumor tissue from sampling region 2. Noted subset: tumor region T2, inferior pole. This chain joins TRBV5-8 and TRBJ2-2; D remains unclear. The CDR3, as DNA: TGTGCCAGCAGCCCTTGGGCGTCAGGCGCTAACACCGGGGAGCTGTTTTTT. Amino acid sequence: CASSPWASGANTGELFF.